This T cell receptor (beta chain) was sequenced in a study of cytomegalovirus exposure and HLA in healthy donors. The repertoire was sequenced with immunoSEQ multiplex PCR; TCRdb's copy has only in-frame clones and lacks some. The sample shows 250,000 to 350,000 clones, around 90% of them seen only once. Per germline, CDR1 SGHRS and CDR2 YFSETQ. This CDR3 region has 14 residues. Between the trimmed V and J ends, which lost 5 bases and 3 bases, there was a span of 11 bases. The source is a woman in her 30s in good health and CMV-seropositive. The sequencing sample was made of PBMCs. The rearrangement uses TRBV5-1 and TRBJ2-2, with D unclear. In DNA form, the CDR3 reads TGCGCCAGCAGTCAACAGAGTTACACCGGGGAGCTGTTTTTT. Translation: CASSQQSYTGELFF.